This T cell receptor (beta chain) comes out of a study of T-cell memory formation after mild COVID-19. Study-wide points: CD4+ bias marked clones expanding day 15 to 37, unlike balanced contracting clones. Pre-infection memory already had some responding clones, implying cross-reactive memory joined.

The table lists this clonotype with a few counts. Its antigen is not identified. A 5'RACE reaction primed in the constant segment made cDNA libraries of TCR alpha and TCR beta, and these carried sample barcodes and UMIs. TCRdb reprocessed the 5' RACE reads with MiXCR, giving one entry per CDR3 protein. Of fewer than 250,000 distinct CDR3 sequences listed, over 9.5% were seen once; the top ten hold around 2.9%. Per the germline V gene, CDR1 is SEHNR and CDR2 is FQNEAQ (reference sequence). There are 13 residues in the CDR3. Deletions cut 5 bases from V and 1 base from J, with 8 bases between. This TCR was recovered from a man between 18 and 29 years old who had mild COVID-19 (a few samples of this study predate the infection). Cell type and time point are not known. Sequenced: PBMCs or a T cell subset sorted from them (not recorded which). The chain uses TRBV7-9 and TRBJ2-5; D is perhaps TRBD2 (6 bases). CDR3 sequence reads: CASSRGIQETQYF. CDR3 nucleotide sequence: TGTGCCAGCAGCCGGGGGATCCAAGAGACCCAGTACTTC.